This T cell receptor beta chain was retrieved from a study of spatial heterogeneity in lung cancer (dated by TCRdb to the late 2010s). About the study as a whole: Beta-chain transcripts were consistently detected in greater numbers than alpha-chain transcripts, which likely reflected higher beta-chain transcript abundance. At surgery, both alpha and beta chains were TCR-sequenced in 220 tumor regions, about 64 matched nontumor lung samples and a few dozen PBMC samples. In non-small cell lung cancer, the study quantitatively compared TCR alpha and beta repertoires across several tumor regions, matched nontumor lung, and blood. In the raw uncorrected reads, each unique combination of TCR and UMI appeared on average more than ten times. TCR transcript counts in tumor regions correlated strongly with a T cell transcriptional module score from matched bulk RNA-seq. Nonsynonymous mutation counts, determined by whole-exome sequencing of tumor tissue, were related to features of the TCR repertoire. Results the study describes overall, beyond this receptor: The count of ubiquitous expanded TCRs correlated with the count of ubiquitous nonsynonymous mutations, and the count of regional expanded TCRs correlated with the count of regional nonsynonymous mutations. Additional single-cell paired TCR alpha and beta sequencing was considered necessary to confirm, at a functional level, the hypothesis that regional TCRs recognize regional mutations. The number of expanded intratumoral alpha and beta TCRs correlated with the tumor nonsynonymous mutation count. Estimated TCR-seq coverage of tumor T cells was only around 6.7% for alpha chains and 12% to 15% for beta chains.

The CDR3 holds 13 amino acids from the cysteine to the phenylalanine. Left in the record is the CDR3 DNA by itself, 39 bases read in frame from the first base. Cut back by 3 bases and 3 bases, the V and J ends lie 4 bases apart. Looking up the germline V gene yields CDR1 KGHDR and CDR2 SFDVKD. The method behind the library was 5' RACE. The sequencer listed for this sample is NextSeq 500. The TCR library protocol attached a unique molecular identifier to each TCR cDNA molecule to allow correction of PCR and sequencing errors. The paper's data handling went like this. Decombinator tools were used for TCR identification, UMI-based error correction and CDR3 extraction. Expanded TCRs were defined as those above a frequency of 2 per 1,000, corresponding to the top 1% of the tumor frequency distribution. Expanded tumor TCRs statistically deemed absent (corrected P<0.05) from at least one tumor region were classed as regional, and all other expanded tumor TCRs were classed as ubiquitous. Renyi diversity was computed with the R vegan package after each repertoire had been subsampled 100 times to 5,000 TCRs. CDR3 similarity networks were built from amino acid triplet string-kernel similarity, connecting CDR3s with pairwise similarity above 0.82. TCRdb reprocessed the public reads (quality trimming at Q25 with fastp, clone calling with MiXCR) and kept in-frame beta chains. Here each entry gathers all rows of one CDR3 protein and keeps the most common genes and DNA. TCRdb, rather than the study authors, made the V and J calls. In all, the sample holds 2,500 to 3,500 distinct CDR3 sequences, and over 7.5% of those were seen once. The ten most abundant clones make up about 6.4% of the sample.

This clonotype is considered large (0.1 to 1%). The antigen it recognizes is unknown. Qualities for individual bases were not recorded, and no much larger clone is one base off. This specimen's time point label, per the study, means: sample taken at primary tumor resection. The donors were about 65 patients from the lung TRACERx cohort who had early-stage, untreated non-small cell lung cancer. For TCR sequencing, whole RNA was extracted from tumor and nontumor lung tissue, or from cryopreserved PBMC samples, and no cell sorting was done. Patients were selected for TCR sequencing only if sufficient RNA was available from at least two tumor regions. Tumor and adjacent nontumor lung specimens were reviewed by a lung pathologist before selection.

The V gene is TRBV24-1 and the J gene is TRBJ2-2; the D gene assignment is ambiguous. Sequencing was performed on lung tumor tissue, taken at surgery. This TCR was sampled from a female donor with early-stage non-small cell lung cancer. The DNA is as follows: TGTGCCACCAGTGATGAGCACACCGGGGAGCTGTTTTTT. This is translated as CATSDEHTGELFF.